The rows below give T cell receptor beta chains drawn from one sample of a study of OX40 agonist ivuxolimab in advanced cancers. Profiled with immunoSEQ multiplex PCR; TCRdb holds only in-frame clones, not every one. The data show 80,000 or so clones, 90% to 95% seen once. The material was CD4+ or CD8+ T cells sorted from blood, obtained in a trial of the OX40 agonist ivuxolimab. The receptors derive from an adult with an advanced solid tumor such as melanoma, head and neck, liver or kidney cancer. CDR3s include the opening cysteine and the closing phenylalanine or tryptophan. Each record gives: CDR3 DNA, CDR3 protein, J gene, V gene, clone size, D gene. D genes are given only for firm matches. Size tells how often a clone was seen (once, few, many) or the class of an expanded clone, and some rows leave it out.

TGTGCCAGCAGTGATAGCGTGTTTCGTTCTAGCACAGATACGCAGTATTTT CASSDSVFRSSTDTQYF TRBJ2-3 TRBV6-1 - -
TGTGCCAGCAGGCCGTATGGGGTCAGCTACGAGCAGTACTTC CASRPYGVSYEQYF TRBJ2-7 TRBV2 - -
TGCGCCAGCAGCGAGGACGGCAATCAGCCCCAGCATTTT CASSEDGNQPQHF TRBJ1-5 TRBV5-1 - -
TGTGCCAGTAGTATAGGACTGACTAGCGGGAGGTTTACAGATACGCAGTATTTT CASSIGLTSGRFTDTQYF TRBJ2-3 TRBV19 - TRBD2
TGTGCCAGCAGCGTAGTACCAGGGACGGGGGGGTCCCAGTACTTC CASSVVPGTGGSQYF TRBJ2-5 TRBV9 - TRBD2
TGCGCCAGCAGCTTGGAAGGCTCCGTTGGACTAGCGGGAGCCTATGAGCAGTTCTTC CASSLEGSVGLAGAYEQFF TRBJ2-1 TRBV5-1 - TRBD2
TGTGCCAGCCGCCAGGGGGGCAATCAGCCCCAGCATTTT CASRQGGNQPQHF TRBJ1-5 TRBV6-6 - TRBD1
TGTGCCAGCAGCCCCCGGGGGGGCCCCAATCAGCCCCAGCATTTT CASSPRGGPNQPQHF TRBJ1-5 TRBV7-9 - -
TGTGCCAGCAGCTTGGGCGGGACAGGGGATGAAAAACTGTTTTTT CASSLGGTGDEKLFF TRBJ1-4 TRBV5-6 - TRBD1
TGTGCCAGCAGTTCCGGTAATTCCTACGAGCAGTACTTC CASSSGNSYEQYF TRBJ2-7 TRBV27 - -
TGCGCCAGCAGCCCGGGACAGCGAGCCTATAATTCACCCCTCCACTTT CASSPGQRAYNSPLHF TRBJ1-6 TRBV4-3 - TRBD1
TGTGCCAGCGCCAATGTGGACAATGAGCAGTTCTTC CASANVDNEQFF TRBJ2-1 TRBV19 - -
TGTGCCAGCTCACCCGGACTAGCGGGAGTCAATGAGCAGTTCTTC CASSPGLAGVNEQFF TRBJ2-1 TRBV18 - TRBD2
TGTGCCAGCAGCCCAACCGGGACAGACAACTATGGCTACACCTTC CASSPTGTDNYGYTF TRBJ1-2 TRBV9 - TRBD1
TGTGCCAGCAGCCTACGAGAGGGCGGTGGCTACACCTTC CASSLREGGGYTF TRBJ1-2 TRBV27 - -
TGTGCCTGGAGCCCCTGGGGTCTCAGCTCCTATAATTCACCCCTCCACTTT CAWSPWGLSSYNSPLHF TRBJ1-6 TRBV30 - -
TGTGCCAGCAGCTGGGGCGGCAAACCACGCAGGGAAGAGACCCAGTACTTC CASSWGGKPRREETQYF TRBJ2-5 TRBV5-4 - -
TGTGCCAGCAGTTCTGGACAGACCAATCAGCCCCAGCATTTT CASSSGQTNQPQHF TRBJ1-5 TRBV11-3 - -
TGTGCCAGCAGTGTCCAGACTGCCGTCTCCTACGAGCAGTACTTC CASSVQTAVSYEQYF TRBJ2-7 TRBV6-1 - -
TGTGCCAGCAATACCCGAGGAAGGACCAATCAGCCCCAGCATTTT CASNTRGRTNQPQHF TRBJ1-5 TRBV28 - -
TGTGCCAGCAGTTACGGCCCTAGAAACAATGAGCAGTTCTTC CASSYGPRNNEQFF TRBJ2-1 TRBV10-3 - -
TGCGCCAGCAGCCCAAGCGGGGCAGTAAGCACAGATACGCAGTATTTT CASSPSGAVSTDTQYF TRBJ2-3 TRBV4-3 - TRBD2
TGCGCCAGCAGCTTGGGACCGACAGGGAACACTGAAGCTTTCTTT CASSLGPTGNTEAFF TRBJ1-1 TRBV5-1 - -
TGTGCCAGCAGCTGGGGACAGGGCAATCAGCCCCAGCATTTT CASSWGQGNQPQHF TRBJ1-5 TRBV7-2 once TRBD1
TGCGCCAGCAGAACGACAGGGGCTGGAAACACCATATATTTT CASRTTGAGNTIYF TRBJ1-3 TRBV5-1 - TRBD1
TGTGCCAGCAGTTTAATGAGGGCAGACAATGAAAAACTGTTTTTT CASSLMRADNEKLFF TRBJ1-4 TRBV27 - -
TGTGCCAGCAGTTCGACAGGGGGAGGAAACACTGAAGCTTTCTTT CASSSTGGGNTEAFF TRBJ1-1 TRBV28 - TRBD1
TGTGCCTGGGCCCGGTATAGCAATCAGCCCCAGCATTTT CAWARYSNQPQHF TRBJ1-5 TRBV30 - -
TGTGCCAGCAGTTTATACCTAGCGCCCCAAGAGACCCAGTACTTC CASSLYLAPQETQYF TRBJ2-5 TRBV27 - -
TGTGCCAGCAGTCTATCTGGAAACACCATATATTTT CASSLSGNTIYF TRBJ1-3 TRBV28 - -
TGCGCCAGCAGCCAAGCCGGGACAGGAGGCTTTGGGGCCAACGTCCTGACTTTC CASSQAGTGGFGANVLTF TRBJ2-6 TRBV4-3 - TRBD1
TGTGCCAGCAGTTACGGATCAGGCCTGATTAACTATGGCTACACCTTC CASSYGSGLINYGYTF TRBJ1-2 TRBV6-5 - -
TGTGCCAGCTGGGGTGTAGAGGGGGCCTACGAGCAGTACTTC CASWGVEGAYEQYF TRBJ2-7 TRBV6-5 - -
TGTGCCAGCAGCATAATGGACAGGGAACACACCTTC CASSIMDREHTF TRBJ1-2 TRBV5-4 - TRBD1
TGTGCCAGCAGCTTAGGATGGGACCCGGCCTACAATGAGCAGTTCTTC CASSLGWDPAYNEQFF TRBJ2-1 TRBV7-2 once -
TGTGCCAGCAGTACACGGACTAGCGGGAACTACGAGCAGTACTTC CASSTRTSGNYEQYF TRBJ2-7 TRBV27 - TRBD2
TGTGCCAGCAGTGAATCGACGGGAGGCGGGGAGCTGTTTTTT CASSESTGGGELFF TRBJ2-2 TRBV2 - TRBD2
TGCGCCAGCACTCTTCAAGGGGTCGACTATGGCTACACCTTC CASTLQGVDYGYTF TRBJ1-2 TRBV5-1 - -
TGCGCCAGCAGTCAATCACAGGGGCGGATAGAGACCCAGTACTTC CASSQSQGRIETQYF TRBJ2-5 TRBV23-1 - TRBD1
TGTGCCAGCAGCCTCTCCACGGGGACAGAAAATCAGCCCCAGCATTTT CASSLSTGTENQPQHF TRBJ1-5 TRBV4-2 - TRBD1
TGTGCCAGCAGAGGGGGTGGGGGCACTGAAGCTTTCTTT CASRGGGGTEAFF TRBJ1-1 TRBV27 few -
TGTGCCAGCAGTGTCGCCCGGACAGTTGGGTACGAGCAGTACTTC CASSVARTVGYEQYF TRBJ2-7 TRBV6-5 - -
TGTGCCAGCAGCTTAGCGGGAGTTGGGAGTGGGGATGAAAAACTGTTTTTT CASSLAGVGSGDEKLFF TRBJ1-4 TRBV7-2 - -
TGTGCCAGCACCCCCCCGGGAGTGGAGACCCAGTACTTC CASTPPGVETQYF TRBJ2-5 TRBV7-9 - -
TGTGCCAGCAGCCTTAGCGGGAGCTCCTACAATGAGCAGTTCTTC CASSLSGSSYNEQFF TRBJ2-1 TRBV7-2 - TRBD2
TGTGCCAGCACCATTCTCGCGGGGGGGAGCACAGATACGCAGTATTTT CASTILAGGSTDTQYF TRBJ2-3 TRBV6-6 once TRBD2
TGTGCCAGCAGCAACGGGACCCCCGGGGGTCATTCACCCCTCCACTTT CASSNGTPGGHSPLHF TRBJ1-6 TRBV7-9 - -
TGTGCCAGCAGCTTACCCCCAACAGATACGCAGTATTTT CASSLPPTDTQYF TRBJ2-3 TRBV7-2 - -
TGTGCCAGCTCACCTTATGGACAGGGGGGCCTAAGCACAGATACGCAGTATTTT CASSPYGQGGLSTDTQYF TRBJ2-3 TRBV18 - TRBD1
TGCGCCAGCAGCCAAGAACCTCCGGGACGACTCTCTGGGGCCAACGTCCTGACTTTC CASSQEPPGRLSGANVLTF TRBJ2-6 TRBV4-3 - -
TGTGCCAGCTCACTAACAGGGGTTGACGGGGCCAACGTCCTGACTTTC CASSLTGVDGANVLTF TRBJ2-6 TRBV18 - TRBD1
TGTGCCAGCAGCTTAGGTAGCGGACCCACAGATACGCAGTATTTT CASSLGSGPTDTQYF TRBJ2-3 TRBV7-7 once -
TGTGCCAGCAGCCAAGCAGGGGGGGAGCCCAATAATTCACCCCTCCACTTT CASSQAGGEPNNSPLHF TRBJ1-6 TRBV4-2 - TRBD1
TGTGCCTCCTACAGGGGACAGGCGAGGAACACTGAAGCTTTCTTT CASYRGQARNTEAFF TRBJ1-1 TRBV6-1 - TRBD1
TGCGCCAGCAGCCAATTGGGAGATAGCTCCTACGAGCAGTACTTC CASSQLGDSSYEQYF TRBJ2-7 TRBV5-1 - -